Shown below are 5 T cell receptor beta chains from a single sample sequenced in a study of CD8 T cells in ankylosing spondylitis. TCRdb recomputed calls from the 5' RACE reads with MiXCR, one row per CDR3 protein. The data contain about 300,000 distinct CDR3 sequences, roughly 20% of them singletons. The source material was blood, either unsorted or a sorted T cell fraction (not recorded which). The receptors shown here come from a female donor with ankylosing spondylitis or in good health (not recorded which).

The gene calls are TRBV20-1 and TRBJ2-1; 10 positions match TRBD2. CDR1 is DFQATT, CDR2 SNEGSKA, per germline (reference sequence). V gave up 6 bases and J gave up 5 bases; unmatched junction bases: 10. The CDR3 length is 15 residues. The CDR3 here is CSAGHSGRPDNEQFF. CDR3 DNA: TGCAGTGCGGGTCATAGCGGGAGGCCCGACAATGAGCAGTTCTTC.

This clonotype has more than one count but fewer than ten. CDR3 DNA sequence: TGCGCCAGCAGCCAAGAGTTACAGTCCTACGAGCAGTACTTC. This codes for CASSQELQSYEQYF. The chain has TRBV4-3 and TRBJ2-7; D is undetermined. CDR1 is LGHNA and CDR2 is YSLEER in the germline V gene. V was pared by 0 bases and J by 1 base, with 7 bases between. This CDR3 is built from 14 residues.

V and J are TRBV20-1 and TRBJ2-3; 9 bases are shared with TRBD1. V shed 7 bases, J shed 8 bases, and the junction held 10 bases outside the gene matches. There are 13 residues in the CDR3. The germline V gene encodes CDR1 DFQATT and CDR2 SNEGSKA (reference sequence). The CDR3: CSVRGTGKSTQYF. Written as DNA, the CDR3 is TGCAGTGTTAGGGGGACAGGGAAAAGTACGCAGTATTTT.

This clonotype has just a few counts. V gene TRBV7-6 combines with J gene TRBJ2-7, with unresolved D. Germline CDR1 is SGHVS and CDR2 is FNYEAQ. This CDR3 has 14 amino acids. Trimming removed 5 bases at V and 5 bases at J, with 16 bases between. The CDR3 region is CASSKRAGPNEQYF. CDR3 sequence (DNA): TGTGCCAGCAGCAAAAGGGCAGGACCCAACGAGCAGTACTTC.

The gene calls are TRBV20-1 and TRBJ2-2; TRBD2 matches 7 bases. V dropped 2 bases and J dropped 6; count of bases not matched to a gene: 9. Germline V gene sequence: CDR1 DFQATT, CDR2 SNEGSKA (reference sequence). The length of the CDR3 is 15 residues. The CDR3 sequence: CSARPTSDRSGELFF. The CDR3 coding sequence is TGCAGTGCTAGACCAACTAGCGATAGGTCCGGGGAGCTGTTTTTT.